This T cell receptor beta chain was obtained from a study of blood T cells in healthy people across ages. Then a second PCR, running about 6 to 11 cycles, was carried out with a sample-barcoded 5' primer and a J-beta primer mix. TCRdb used MiXCR to reprocess the 5' RACE reads, holding one entry per CDR3 protein. The sample lists about 1.5 million distinct CDR3 sequences; about 40% were seen once. This receptor was obtained from a young woman in good health. The sequencing input was blood.

The CDR3 DNA reads as TGTGCCAGCAGATCGACCGGGACAGGCCTCGAGCAGTACTTC. Encoded protein: CASRSTGTGLEQYF. The chain recombines TRBV12-3 or TRBV12-4 with TRBJ2-7; 8 bases line up with TRBD1. J was trimmed by 6 bases and V by 6 bases; bases with no gene match: 10. This CDR3 contains 14 residues.